Below are 12 T cell receptor beta chains sequenced from a single sample in a study of blood T cell repertoires in COVID-19. Profiling relied on immunoSEQ multiplex PCR, and the TCRdb table lists in-frame clones only, not all of them. The sample has around 73,000 clones, approximately 83% seen once; the top ten hold 25% to 30%. The source material was peripheral blood. These receptors were collected from a human donor in a cohort sampled during active COVID-19.

The chain has TRBV10-2 and TRBJ1-2; 10 bases align to TRBD1. The CDR3 covers 13 residues. J lost 5 bases, V lost 7 bases, and 4 bases had no gene match. The germline gives CDR1 WSHSY, CDR2 SAAADI. Here the CDR3 reads CASNQGQGYGYTF. The DNA for the CDR3 is TGCGCCAGCAACCAGGGACAGGGGTATGGCTACACCTTC.

This clone was seen more than once but under ten times. This chain connects TRBV2 to TRBJ2-2; 7 bases align to TRBD2. The trim removed 2 bases at V and 2 bases at J, leaving 8 bases unmatched. From germline, CDR1 is SNHLY and CDR2 FYNNEI. The CDR3 extends over 17 amino acids. This chain's CDR3 is CASSESGGILNTGELFF. The CDR3 DNA sequence: TGTGCCAGCAGTGAATCCGGGGGGATACTAAACACCGGGGAGCTGTTTTTT.

This rearrangement joins TRBV27 to TRBJ2-7, with D possibly TRBD2 on 5 matching bases. The CDR3 is made up of 12 amino acids. Germline values: CDR1 MNHEY, CDR2 SMNVEV (reference sequence). V shed 6 bases and J shed 7 bases, with 13 bases lying between them. The CDR3 loop is CASSPPGVEQYF. CDR3 coding DNA: TGTGCCAGCAGCCCACCCGGGGTAGAGCAGTACTTC.

The V and J genes are TRBV11-2 and TRBJ1-5; D ambiguous. Germline V CDR1 and CDR2: SGHAT, FQNNGV. V lost 1 base to trimming and J lost 5 bases, with 9 bases between them. CDR3 length: 14 residues. In DNA, the CDR3 is TGTGCCAGCAGCTTAGCCCTGCGGGATCAGCCCCAGCATTTT. This translates into CASSLALRDQPQHF. Using reference TRBV11-2 and TRBJ1-5 for the parts outside the CDR3, the full variable domain is EAGVAQSPRYKIIEKRQSVAFWCNPISGHATLYWYQQILGQGPKLLIQFQNNGVVDDSQLPKDRFSAERLKGVDSTLKIQPAKLEDSAVYLCASSLALRDQPQHFGDGTRLSIL.

This chain links TRBV28 with TRBJ1-5; 7 positions agree with TRBD1. Germline CDR1 reads MDHEN; CDR2 reads SYDVKM. V was clipped by 2 bases and J by 4 bases; unmatched bases: 2. The CDR3 length is 14 residues. This CDR3 is CASSLKGANQPQHF. CDR3 DNA: TGTGCCAGCAGTTTAAAGGGGGCGAATCAGCCCCAGCATTTT. The full variable domain, rest sourced from reference TRBV28 and TRBJ1-5, is DVKVTQSSRYLVKRTGEKVFLECVQDMDHENMFWYRQDPGLGLRLIYFSYDVKMKEKGDIPEGYSVSREKKERFSLILESASTNQTSMYLCASSLKGANQPQHFGDGTRLSIL.

This CDR3 reads CASSEGGRETQYF. In DNA form, the CDR3 reads TGTGCCAGCAGCGAAGGGGGAAGGGAGACCCAGTACTTC. The rearrangement joins TRBV9 to TRBJ2-5; D might be TRBD1 (6 bases). The CDR3 sequence is 13 residues long. Trimming shortened V by 3 bases and J by 5 bases, and 11 bases separated the two germline ends. The germline V gene encodes CDR1 SGDLS and CDR2 YYNGEE.

Only a few counts were recorded for this clone. The chain uses TRBV4-3 and TRBJ2-7, with D perhaps TRBD1 (6 bases). Germline V gives CDR1 LGHNA, CDR2 YSLEER. The CDR3 runs to 13 residues. The germline V and J ends were trimmed by 1 base and 5 bases, with 9 bases remaining between them. The CDR3, as DNA: TGCGCCAGCAGCCAAGGACAGGAGAACGAGCAGTACTTC. It translates to CASSQGQENEQYF.

V gene TRBV7-9 combines with J gene TRBJ2-5; D might be TRBD2 (5 bases). Trimming stripped 5 bases from V and 5 bases from J, with 18 bases between. CDR3 length: 15 residues. Germline V gives CDR1 SEHNR, CDR2 FQNEAQ (reference sequence). CDR3 in DNA: TGTGCCAGCAGCCCCCCCGCGGCCCCGGGGGAGACCCAGTACTTC. It translates to CASSPPAAPGETQYF. Together with reference TRBV7-9 and TRBJ2-5, the CDR3 gives the full variable domain: DTGVSQNPRHKITKRGQNVTFRCDPISEHNRLYWYRQTLGQGPEFLTYFQNEAQLEKSRLLSDRFSAERPKGSFSTLEIQRTEQGDSAMYLCASSPPAAPGETQYFGPGTRLLVL.

The CDR3 loop reads CASSLEAGIYSGELFF. CDR3 in DNA: TGCGCCAGCAGCTTGGAGGCAGGGATTTACTCCGGGGAGCTGTTTTTT. V and J are TRBV5-1 and TRBJ2-2; weak D call: TRBD1 (5 bases). The CDR3 contains 16 residues. Germline loops: CDR1 SGHRS, CDR2 YFSETQ. V lost 0 bases, J lost 6 bases, and 15 bases lay in between. Together with reference TRBV5-1 and TRBJ2-2, the CDR3 gives the full variable domain: KAGVTQTPRYLIKTRGQQVTLSCSPISGHRSVSWYQQTPGQGLQFLFEYFSETQRNKGNFPGRFSGRQFSNSRSEMNVSTLELGDSALYLCASSLEAGIYSGELFFGEGSRLTVL.

J is TRBJ2-1 and V is TRBV5-6; D gene uncertain. This CDR3 contains 12 residues. Trimming left V 1 base short and J 6 bases short, with 5 bases between. Looked up from germline, CDR1 is SGHDT and CDR2 is YYEEEE. CDR3 amino acids: CASSLIINEQFF. As DNA, the CDR3 is TGTGCCAGCAGCTTGATCATCAATGAGCAGTTCTTC.

This chain links TRBV5-1 with TRBJ2-7; TRBD2 is a possible D gene (6 bases). CDR1 and CDR2 (germline): SGHRS, YFSETQ. V lost 4 bases and J 3 bases, leaving 11 bases between the germline ends. The CDR3 loop spans 13 amino acids. CDR3 amino acids: CASSLTGLYEQYF. Here the CDR3 DNA reads TGCGCCAGCAGCCTAACGGGACTCTACGAGCAGTACTTC.

This clone was counted a few times. This rearrangement joins TRBV6-5 to TRBJ1-6, with no clear D. V dropped 0 bases and J dropped 4 bases, with 10 bases sitting between them. The CDR3 loop spans 16 amino acids. Germline V gene data show CDR1 as MNHEY and CDR2 as SVGAGI. The CDR3 is CASSYSRTAYNSPLHF. The CDR3 DNA follows: TGTGCCAGCAGTTACTCGAGAACTGCGTATAATTCACCCCTCCACTTT.